These 25 T cell receptor beta chains came from one sample sequenced in a study of beta chain features in type 1 diabetes (dated by TCRdb to about 2018). The method was the immunoSEQ multiplex PCR assay. The entire isolated RNA was reverse transcribed using the High Capacity cDNA Reverse Transcription Kit, and thus expressed TCRB transcripts were sequenced. TCRdb took this table from immuneACCESS and kept in-frame rearrangements with V and J called. Such tables lack part of the clones; where checked against another copy, unresolved V genes explain under half of the gap, and the rest is unexplained. This sample holds 900,000 or so clones; roughly 15% were observed only once. Together, the top ten hold 0.023% of the sample. Sequencing was carried out using naive CD4+ T cells from blood. Per the publication, the cell subset or site label means: true naive CD4+ T cells. The source of these receptors is a woman under 30 in good health.

This rearrangement joins TRBV19 to TRBJ2-2; D call uncertain. Trimming took off 5 bases at V and 4 bases at J, with 5 bases between the two ends. The CDR3 loop spans 12 amino acids. Germline V lookup: CDR1 LNHDA, CDR2 SQIVND (reference sequence). The CDR3 sequence is CASSFFTGELFF. The CDR3 DNA reads TGTGCCAGTAGTTTCTTCACCGGGGAGCTGTTTTTT.

The chain carries TRBV11-2 and TRBJ2-4; 7 bases fit TRBD1. Germline V CDR1 and CDR2: SGHAT, FQNNGV. Unmatched junction bases numbered 5, after V lost 4 bases and J lost 5 bases. This CDR3 has 14 residues. The CDR3 coding sequence is TGTGCCAGCAGCTACAGGGGATTGGAAAACATTCAGTACTTC. This gives the protein CASSYRGLENIQYF.

This rearrangement joins TRBV7-2 to TRBJ1-5; D is undetermined. V lost 0 bases, J lost 3 bases, and 12 bases lay in between. The CDR3 has 16 residues. Germline-derived CDR1 and CDR2 are SGHTA and FQGNSA. The CDR3 bases are TGTGCCAGCAGCTTAGCATCTGTCCGCCCCAATCAGCCCCAGCATTTT. Translation: CASSLASVRPNQPQHF.

The chain employs TRBV27 and TRBJ2-5; D is perhaps TRBD1 (6 bases). The germline V gene has CDR1 MNHEY and CDR2 SMNVEV (reference sequence). This CDR3 comprises 13 residues. The germline V and J ends were trimmed by 10 bases and 7 bases, with 19 bases remaining between them. This CDR3 reads CATQITGSGTQYF. CDR3 DNA sequence: TGTGCCACCCAGATTACAGGGTCGGGGACCCAGTACTTC.

The chain joins TRBV5-1 to TRBJ2-1; 11 nucleotides line up with TRBD2. There are 17 residues in the CDR3. Germline-derived CDR1 and CDR2 are SGHRS and YFSETQ. The V segment lost 3 bases and the J segment 7 bases; nucleotides outside the gene matches: 12. The CDR3 sequence is CASSWGVTSGRVNEQFF. The CDR3 coding sequence is TGCGCCAGCAGCTGGGGAGTTACTAGCGGGAGAGTTAATGAGCAGTTCTTC.

This chain uses TRBV5-1 with TRBJ2-2, with 8 bases aligning to TRBD1. V gave up 3 bases and J gave up 0 bases; unmatched junction bases: 7. This CDR3 is 17 amino acids long. Germline V lookup: CDR1 SGHRS, CDR2 YFSETQ. The CDR3 nucleotides are TGCGCCAGCAGCTGGCCTGGACAGGGAGCGAACACCGGGGAGCTGTTTTTT. This translates into CASSWPGQGANTGELFF.

This clone was counted a few times. V gene TRBV27 combines with J gene TRBJ2-2; 9 bases match TRBD2. With 3 bases clipped from V and 2 bases from J, the junction kept 10 bases outside the gene matches. CDR1 is MNHEY and CDR2 is SMNVEV in the germline V gene (reference sequence). The CDR3 runs to 18 residues. CDR3 sequence reads: CASSFGWGREGNTGELFF. The CDR3 DNA follows: TGTGCCAGCAGTTTTGGCTGGGGGCGGGAGGGAAACACCGGGGAGCTGTTTTTT.

The sample holds a few counts of this clone. The chain has TRBV7-2 and TRBJ2-3, with D possibly TRBD2 on 6 matching bases. The CDR3 sequence is 13 residues long. The germline V gene encodes CDR1 SGHTA and CDR2 FQGNSA. With 5 bases removed from V and 9 bases from J, the gap between germline ends came to 15 bases. Here the CDR3 DNA reads TGTGCCAGCAGCCTAGAGGGGCGGGGAACGCAGTATTTT. Translation: CASSLEGRGTQYF.

The table lists this clone with a few counts. V and J are TRBV6-1 and TRBJ2-7; 7 bases are a match to TRBD2. The germline CDR1 and CDR2 sequences are MNHNS and SASEGT. CDR3 length: 14 amino acids. The V segment lost 6 bases and the J segment 6 bases; nucleotides outside the gene matches: 11. The CDR3 loop is CASRNPAGALEQYF. The CDR3 nucleotides are TGTGCCAGCAGGAACCCCGCGGGAGCGCTCGAGCAGTACTTC.

This clone was found a few times. The chain has TRBV19 and TRBJ2-2, with 9 bases aligning to TRBD2. In germline, CDR1 is LNHDA, CDR2 SQIVND (reference sequence). V shed 4 bases and J 7 bases; nucleotides not matched to a gene: 13. The CDR3 runs to 17 residues. The CDR3 region has the DNA TGTGCCAGTAGTACAGCTCTAGCGGGACCAGGTGGCGGGGAGCTGTTTTTT. As protein: CASSTALAGPGGGELFF.

In this sample, this clone turned up a few times. The chain carries TRBV2 and TRBJ2-3; 12 bases are shared with TRBD2. CDR3 length: 15 amino acids. Germline V gene data show CDR1 as SNHLY and CDR2 as FYNNEI. V trimming: 8 bases; J trimming: 4 bases; junction bases outside the gene matches: 7. The CDR3: CASGLLAGGSDTQYF. CDR3 DNA: TGTGCCAGCGGGTTACTAGCGGGAGGATCAGATACGCAGTATTTT.

This clone was detected only once. The chain has TRBV19 and TRBJ2-1; no clear D. The CDR3 spans 15 residues. CDR1 and CDR2 (germline): LNHDA, SQIVND (reference sequence). V lost 4 bases and J lost 0, with 10 bases in between. This CDR3 is CASSKPASSYNEQFF. As DNA, the CDR3 is TGTGCCAGTAGTAAACCCGCCTCCTCCTACAATGAGCAGTTCTTC.

The J gene is TRBJ2-7, the V gene TRBV6-4; the D is unclear. Trimming shortened V by 3 bases and J by 0 bases, and 6 bases separated the two germline ends. CDR3 length: 13 residues. Germline V CDR1 and CDR2: MRHNA, SNTAGT. Here the CDR3 DNA reads TGTGCCAGCAGTGAGCAGTTCTCCTACGAGCAGTACTTC. Translation gives CASSEQFSYEQYF.

The table lists this clone with a few counts. This chain links TRBV19 with TRBJ2-7, with 13 nucleotides matching TRBD2. V trimming: 3 bases; J trimming: 4 bases; junction bases outside the gene matches: 3. Looked up from germline, CDR1 is LNHDA and CDR2 is SQIVND (reference sequence). The CDR3 spans 15 residues. The CDR3 sequence is CASSIGLAGEYEQYF. In DNA, the CDR3 is TGTGCCAGTAGTATTGGACTAGCGGGAGAATACGAGCAGTACTTC.

This clone was observed a few times. V gene TRBV4-2 combines with J gene TRBJ2-3; 8 nucleotides align to TRBD2. The CDR3 is made up of 17 amino acids. The trim removed 1 base at V and 6 bases at J, leaving 12 bases unmatched. Germline lookup yields CDR1 LGHNA and CDR2 YNFKEQ. CDR3 in DNA: TGTGCCAGCAGCCAAGTAATACTAGCGGAGAGGTCCGATACGCAGTATTTT. Protein product: CASSQVILAERSDTQYF.

J is TRBJ2-5 and V is TRBV7-2; D might be TRBD1 or TRBD2, each matching 7 bases. This CDR3 is 15 amino acids long. The V gene lost 5 bases and the J gene lost 4 bases, with 17 bases spanning the gap. The germline V gene has CDR1 SGHTA and CDR2 FQGNSA. This CDR3 reads CASSARPGGGETQYF. CDR3 sequence (DNA): TGTGCCAGCAGCGCCCGCCCAGGGGGGGGAGAGACCCAGTACTTC.

V is TRBV10-2 and J is TRBJ1-2, with D possibly TRBD1 on 5 matching bases. This CDR3 contains 15 residues. Trimming removed 3 bases at V and 4 bases at J, with 15 bases between. CDR1 WSHSY and CDR2 SAAADI come from the germline V gene. CDR3 nucleotides: TGCGCCAGCAGTGAAGCCGCCAGGGTCAGCTATGGCTACACCTTC. Protein: CASSEAARVSYGYTF.

In this sample, this clone turned up a few times. This chain joins TRBV28 and TRBJ2-1; TRBD1 aligns across 8 bases. The V segment lost 8 bases and the J segment 5 bases; nucleotides outside the gene matches: 5. CDR1 is MDHEN and CDR2 is SYDVKM in the germline V gene. The CDR3 totals 13 residues. CDR3 in amino acids: CASRGQGNNEQFF. As DNA, the CDR3 is TGTGCCAGCCGCGGACAGGGAAACAATGAGCAGTTCTTC.

V and J are TRBV11-2 and TRBJ2-1; perhaps TRBD2 as D (7 bases). CDR3 length: 14 residues. V lost 5 bases and J lost 10, with 18 bases in between. Germline CDR1 reads SGHAT; CDR2 reads FQNNGV. The CDR3 DNA is TGTGCCAGCAGCCCGAGGCGGGGGCTCGGGGAGCAGTTCTTC. Protein sequence: CASSPRRGLGEQFF.

A few counts support this clone. The chain couples TRBV29-1 to TRBJ2-7; TRBD1 might be the D (5 bases). Germline lookup yields CDR1 SQVTM and CDR2 ANQGSEA. V was clipped by 6 bases and J by 5 bases, with 17 bases between them. The CDR3 runs to 13 residues. CDR3 in DNA: TGCAGCGTGACTTCAGGGTGGAAAAACGAGCAGTACTTC. This gives the protein CSVTSGWKNEQYF.

As to this clone: The junction differs from germline at one of its ends, possibly a read error. This sample also contains other DNA sequences that code for the same CDR3. The chain recombines TRBV29-1 with TRBJ1-1; D uncertain. The CDR3 consists of 13 residues. CDR1 is SQVTM and CDR2 is ANQGSEA in the germline V gene. The CDR3 loop reads CSVEVQENTEAFF. The CDR3 DNA sequence: TGCAGTGTTGAAGTTCAGGAGAACACTGAAGCTTTCTTT.

The genes are TRBV29-1 and TRBJ2-1; TRBD2 matches at 11 bases. Trimming took 7 bases from V and 7 from J; bases not matched to a gene: 6. The germline CDR1 and CDR2 sequences are SQVTM and ANQGSEA. The CDR3 has 13 amino acids. CDR3 DNA: TGCAGCGGCGCCGGGACTAGCGGTAATGAGCAGTTCTTC. Protein: CSGAGTSGNEQFF.

This clone has only a few counts. CDR3 region: CASSPLAGSGTDTQYF. CDR3 nucleotide sequence: TGCGCCAGCAGCCCCTTAGCGGGATCTGGCACAGATACGCAGTATTTT. J is TRBJ2-3 and V is TRBV5-1, with TRBD2 matching over 8 bases. The CDR3 is 16 amino acids. V lost 4 bases and J lost 1; bases outside the gene matches: 8. Germline CDR1 reads SGHRS; CDR2 reads YFSETQ.

Only a few counts were recorded for this clone. The chain employs TRBV28 and TRBJ2-7; D is unresolved. V dropped 8 bases and J dropped 7 bases, with 12 bases sitting between them. Germline V lookup: CDR1 MDHEN, CDR2 SYDVKM. This CDR3 is built from 11 residues. The CDR3 spells CASLGLYEQYF. CDR3 DNA sequence: TGTGCCAGCCTCGGGTTGTATGAGCAGTACTTC.

The chain's CDR3 is CASTPDRLREQYF. The CDR3 bases are TGTGCCAGCACCCCCGACAGGCTGAGAGAGCAGTACTTC. The chain is built from TRBV7-8 and TRBJ2-7, with a weak D call TRBD1 (6 bases). There are 13 residues in the CDR3. Germline CDR1 reads SGHVS; CDR2 reads FQNEAQ. V was shortened by 7 bases and J by 7 bases, with 17 bases between the two germline ends. Looking up the rest from reference TRBV7-8 and TRBJ2-7 gives the full variable domain: GAGVSQSPRYKVAKRGQDVALRCDPISGHVSLFWYQQALGQGPEFLTYFQNEAQLDKSGLPSDRFFAERPEGSVSTLKIQRTQQEDSAVYLCASTPDRLREQYFGPGTRLTVT.